This entry describes one T cell receptor (beta chain). Its antigen is undetermined. This record comes from a study of STAT5B mutations in CD4+ large granular lymphocyte leukemia. The study, taken as a whole, reports: Data were not HLA-matched across samples. Main leukemic clonotypes were patient-specific, but 20% to 25% appeared at low frequency elsewhere. Top patient clones used TRBV06 genes more often: 8/27 versus 2/35 in controls. Patient CD4-sorted repertoires stayed more clonal than healthy ones after leukemic-clone removal.

TCRdb's copy holds only in-frame clones and misses some; the assay was immunoSEQ multiplex PCR. The table lists more than 20,000 clones, 70% of them singletons. Germline trimming cut 4 bases from V and 4 bases from J; bases unmatched to any gene: 4. Germline V CDR1 and CDR2: SSHAT, FNYEAQ (reference sequence). The CDR3 has 15 residues. The chain links TRBV7-7 to TRBJ2-5; 12 bases map to TRBD2. Sequenced material: CD4+ T cells from blood buffy coats. This clonotype originated in a human donor in good health. CDR3 nucleotide sequence: TGTGCCAGCAGCTCTAGCGGGGGGGCCAGAGAGACCCAGTACTTC. This encodes CASSSSGGARETQYF.